This TCR beta chain was recovered during a study of T-cell memory formation after mild COVID-19. General study findings and limits: Contracting clones from day 15 to 85 showed balanced CD4/CD8; later expanders favored CD4+.

The CDR3 has 12 residues. V shed 8 bases and J shed 4 bases, with 12 bases lying between them. This clonotype was seen many times. What it recognizes is unknown. TCRdb fed the 5' RACE reads into MiXCR, producing one record per CDR3 protein. The repertoire holds hundreds of thousands of distinct CDR3 sequences, with about 13% as singletons. V and J are TRBV12-3 or TRBV12-4 and TRBJ2-7; D remains ambiguous. Sequenced material: PBMCs or a T cell subset sorted from them (not recorded which). The sequence was obtained from a man younger than 30 who had mild COVID-19 (a few samples of this study predate the infection). Cell type and time point are not known. The CDR3 bases are TGTGCCAGCGGGTTCCCGGGTTACGAGCAGTACTTC. This codes for CASGFPGYEQYF.